The rows below give T cell receptor beta chains drawn from one sample of a study of cytomegalovirus exposure and HLA in healthy donors. Libraries were prepared by immunoSEQ multiplex PCR; TCRdb keeps only in-frame clonotypes and omits some of them. Here the sample spans fewer than 130,000 clones, over 60% being singletons. The sequenced sample consisted of PBMCs. These TCRs come from a female donor in good health and CMV-seropositive. Each CDR3 is given with its conserved first and last residue. Fields, in order: clone size, J gene, D gene, V gene, CDR3 protein, CDR3 DNA. D genes are given only for firm matches. The size field is filled for only some rows; it gives once, few, many or a size class.

>NA|TRBJ1-4|TRBD1|TRBV6-1
CASRPSGGTEKLFF
TGTGCCAGCAGGCCTTCAGGGGGCACTGAAAAACTGTTTTTT
>NA|TRBJ1-5|NA|TRBV4-1
CASSPERYNQPQHF
TGCGCCAGCAGCCCCGAGCGTTACAATCAGCCCCAGCATTTT
>NA|TRBJ2-6|TRBD1|TRBV9
CASSPRRGTGTGANVLTF
TGTGCCAGCAGCCCACGTAGGGGGACAGGGACTGGGGCCAACGTCCTGACTTTC
>NA|TRBJ2-3|NA|TRBV7-2
CASSRRTAADTQYF
TGTGCCAGCTCTCGCCGGACAGCAGCAGATACGCAGTATTTT
>NA|TRBJ1-2|NA|TRBV5-1
CASSTGPGSPNYGYTF
TGCGCCAGCAGCACCGGTCCAGGGTCTCCTAACTATGGCTACACCTTC
>once|TRBJ2-1|TRBD2|TRBV9
CASSDRLAGDNEQFF
TGTGCCAGCAGCGACCGACTAGCGGGGGACAATGAGCAGTTCTTC
>once|TRBJ1-2|TRBD1|TRBV29-1
CSVRTGESYGYTF
TGCAGCGTCCGGACAGGAGAGAGCTATGGCTACACCTTC
>once|TRBJ1-3|NA|TRBV2
CASSDGGNTIYF
TGTGCCAGCAGTGACGGGGGAAACACCATATATTTT
>NA|TRBJ1-5|NA|TRBV7-9
CASSVGQQYSNQPQHF
TGTGCCAGCAGCGTCGGACAGCAATATAGCAATCAGCCCCAGCATTTT
>NA|TRBJ1-6|TRBD1|TRBV30
CAWSQGQGNSPLHF
TGTGCCTGGAGTCAAGGACAGGGGAATTCACCCCTCCACTTT
>NA|TRBJ1-1|TRBD1|TRBV19
CASALTGRSEAFF
TGTGCCAGTGCCTTGACAGGGAGGTCTGAAGCTTTCTTT
>NA|TRBJ1-2|NA|TRBV19
CASSIHVLANYGYTF
TGTGCCAGTAGTATCCACGTATTAGCTAACTATGGCTACACCTTC
>NA|TRBJ1-1|NA|TRBV18
CASSRSARNTEAFF
TGTGCCAGCTCACGATCAGCGAGGAACACTGAAGCTTTCTTT
>NA|TRBJ1-5|NA|TRBV5-1
CASKPLPTGDNQPQHF
TGCGCCAGCAAACCCCTACCGACAGGAGACAATCAGCCCCAGCATTTT
>NA|TRBJ1-5|NA|TRBV30
CAWSLGEFDQPQHF
TGTGCCTGGAGTTTGGGAGAGTTCGATCAGCCCCAGCATTTT
>NA|TRBJ1-1|NA|TRBV7-9
CASSLDGGGTEAFF
TGTGCCAGCAGCTTAGACGGGGGTGGCACTGAAGCTTTCTTT
>few|TRBJ2-7|TRBD2|TRBV30
CAWSTLAGRGEQYF
TGTGCCTGGAGTACGCTAGCGGGCCGAGGCGAGCAGTACTTC
>NA|TRBJ1-3|TRBD1|TRBV4-1
CASSVLTGAGNTIYF
TGCGCCAGCAGCGTCCTGACAGGGGCTGGAAACACCATATATTTT
>few|TRBJ2-2|TRBD1|TRBV10-3
CAIRSGTGNTGELFF
TGTGCCATCAGATCCGGGACAGGTAACACCGGGGAGCTGTTTTTT
>NA|TRBJ1-3|NA|TRBV7-9
CASRREGSTGNTIYF
TGTGCCAGCAGGAGGGAGGGGAGTACTGGAAACACCATATATTTT
>NA|TRBJ1-5|NA|TRBV4-2
CASSLTTFLNSNQPQHF
TGTGCCAGCAGCCTTACAACATTTCTTAATAGCAATCAGCCCCAGCATTTT
>NA|TRBJ2-7|NA|TRBV27
CASRLLTDSYEQYF
TGTGCCAGCAGGCTACTGACAGACTCCTACGAGCAGTACTTC
>NA|TRBJ1-1|TRBD1|TRBV5-1
CASSLGQGNVAFF
TGCGCCAGCAGCTTGGGACAGGGGAATGTGGCTTTCTTT
>once|TRBJ2-3|NA|TRBV29-1
CSVVQISTDTQYF
TGCAGCGTTGTCCAGATTAGCACAGATACGCAGTATTTT
>NA|TRBJ1-2|NA|TRBV19
CASSIDEVNYGYTF
TGTGCCAGTAGTATAGACGAGGTTAACTATGGCTACACCTTC
>NA|TRBJ2-1|NA|TRBV5-1
CASSLGGRTIWTNNEQFF
TGCGCCAGCAGCTTGGGGGGGCGGACGATATGGACCAACAATGAGCAGTTCTTC
>once|TRBJ2-3|NA|TRBV11-2
CASSSGTGLLGTDTQYF
TGTGCCAGCAGCTCCGGAACAGGGCTTTTGGGAACAGATACGCAGTATTTT
>NA|TRBJ1-1|NA|TRBV5-1
CASSLVPGTNLNTEAFF
TGCGCCAGCAGCTTGGTCCCCGGGACAAACTTAAACACTGAAGCTTTCTTT
>NA|TRBJ1-5|NA|TRBV6-5
CASRSDSYSNQPQHF
TGTGCCAGCAGATCCGACAGTTATAGCAATCAGCCCCAGCATTTT
>NA|TRBJ1-2|NA|TRBV7-3
CASSPRRGEGYTF
TGTGCCAGCAGTCCAAGACGAGGTGAGGGCTACACCTTC
>NA|TRBJ2-5|TRBD1|TRBV12-5
CASGLVQGGRGLSETQYF
TGTGCTAGTGGTTTGGTCCAGGGCGGTAGGGGGCTGAGCGAGACCCAGTACTTC
>NA|TRBJ1-2|NA|TRBV19
CASSIVTGMYGYTF
TGTGCCAGTAGTATAGTGACGGGAATGTATGGCTACACCTTC
>NA|TRBJ2-2|TRBD2|TRBV7-2
CASSYRLAGGRDTGELFF
TGTGCCAGCAGCTACCGACTAGCGGGGGGGCGGGACACCGGGGAGCTGTTTTTT
>NA|TRBJ2-5|NA|TRBV19
CASRLDNQETQYF
TGTGCCAGTAGGTTGGACAATCAAGAGACCCAGTACTTC
>NA|TRBJ2-5|NA|TRBV7-9
CASSLLQIQETQYF
TGTGCCAGCAGCTTACTACAGATCCAAGAGACCCAGTACTTC
>NA|TRBJ1-5|NA|TRBV2
CASTDGGIGNQPQHF
TGTGCCAGCACGGATGGGGGCATCGGCAATCAGCCCCAGCATTTT
>NA|TRBJ1-1|NA|TRBV7-3
CASSLTPGNTEAFF
TGTGCCAGCAGCTTAACGCCAGGGAACACTGAAGCTTTCTTT
>NA|TRBJ2-7|TRBD1|TRBV7-2
CASIAPGTGHYEQYF
TGTGCCAGCATCGCTCCCGGGACAGGGCACTACGAGCAGTACTTC
>NA|TRBJ1-1|TRBD1|TRBV11-2
CASSLLDRDTEAFF
TGTGCCAGCAGCCTCCTGGACAGGGACACTGAAGCTTTCTTT
>NA|TRBJ2-1|TRBD2|TRBV27
CASSLSGSPGNEQFF
TGTGCCAGCAGTCTCAGCGGGAGCCCTGGCAATGAGCAGTTCTTC
>once|TRBJ1-1|NA|TRBV6-5
CASKPGLMNTEAFF
TGTGCCAGCAAACCGGGGTTAATGAACACTGAAGCTTTCTTT
>once|TRBJ1-5|NA|TRBV28
CASSLVFDQPQHF
TGTGCCAGCAGTCTCGTGTTTGATCAGCCCCAGCATTTT
>NA|TRBJ2-1|TRBD1|TRBV9
CASSPWDRGRSYNEQFF
TGTGCCAGCAGCCCGTGGGACAGGGGTCGATCCTACAATGAGCAGTTCTTC
>NA|TRBJ1-5|TRBD1|TRBV5-1
CASSLTGAGNQPQHF
TGCGCCAGCAGCCTTACAGGGGCCGGCAATCAGCCCCAGCATTTT
>NA|TRBJ1-6|NA|TRBV25-1
CASSEWSSSYNSPLHF
TGTGCCAGCAGTGAATGGAGTAGCTCCTATAATTCACCCCTCCACTTT
>few|TRBJ1-2|TRBD1|TRBV7-3
CASSPPGTADAKGGYTF
TGTGCCAGCAGCCCCCCCGGGACAGCAGACGCCAAAGGGGGCTACACCTTC
>NA|TRBJ2-6|TRBD1|TRBV6-1
CASRTGGSGANVLTF
TGTGCCAGCAGGACAGGGGGCTCTGGGGCCAACGTCCTGACTTTC
>NA|TRBJ2-2|NA|TRBV19
CASSIEGRQRTGELFF
TGTGCCAGTAGTATAGAAGGACGACAGAGAACCGGGGAGCTGTTTTTT
>few|TRBJ2-2|NA|TRBV2
CASSGRGTGELFF
TGTGCCAGCAGCGGTAGAGGGACAGGGGAGCTGTTTTTT
>NA|TRBJ2-7|TRBD2|TRBV2
CASTLGLARLGQYF
TGTGCCAGCACTCTGGGACTAGCGCGCCTTGGGCAGTACTTC
>NA|TRBJ2-3|TRBD2|TRBV5-8
CASSLSLAGPTDTQYF
TGTGCCAGCAGCTTGTCGCTAGCGGGCCCCACAGATACGCAGTATTTT
>NA|TRBJ1-4|NA|TRBV28
CASSSQGEKLFF
TGTGCCAGCAGTTCCCAGGGCGAAAAACTGTTTTTT